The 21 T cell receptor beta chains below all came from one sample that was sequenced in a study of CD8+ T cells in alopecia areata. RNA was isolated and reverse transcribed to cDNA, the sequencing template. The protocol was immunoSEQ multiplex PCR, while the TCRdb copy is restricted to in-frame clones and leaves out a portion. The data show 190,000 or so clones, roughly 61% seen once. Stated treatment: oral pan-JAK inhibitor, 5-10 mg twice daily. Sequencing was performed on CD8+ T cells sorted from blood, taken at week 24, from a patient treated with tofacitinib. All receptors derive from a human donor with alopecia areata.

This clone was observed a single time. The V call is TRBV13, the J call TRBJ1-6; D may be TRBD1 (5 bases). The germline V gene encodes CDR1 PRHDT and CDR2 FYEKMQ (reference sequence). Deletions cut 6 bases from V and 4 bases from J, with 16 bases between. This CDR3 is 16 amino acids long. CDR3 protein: CASSESSGLYNSPLHF. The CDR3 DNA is TGTGCCAGCAGTGAATCGTCGGGACTGTATAATTCACCCCTCCACTTT.

Here the CDR3 DNA reads TGCGCCAGCAGCTTGCGGGCAGGGCAGAGAAATTCACCCCTCCACTTT. Protein product: CASSLRAGQRNSPLHF. This chain connects TRBV5-1 to TRBJ1-6, with D perhaps matching TRBD1 (5 bases). In germline, CDR1 is SGHRS, CDR2 YFSETQ. V gave up 1 base and J gave up 7 bases, with 15 bases separating them. This CDR3 is built from 16 residues.

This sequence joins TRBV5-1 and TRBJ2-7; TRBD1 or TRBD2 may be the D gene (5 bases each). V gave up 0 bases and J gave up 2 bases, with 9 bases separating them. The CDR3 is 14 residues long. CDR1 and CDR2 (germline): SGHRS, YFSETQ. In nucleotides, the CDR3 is TGCGCCAGCAGCTTGGCTGGGACCGCCTACGAGCAGTACTTC. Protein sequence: CASSLAGTAYEQYF.

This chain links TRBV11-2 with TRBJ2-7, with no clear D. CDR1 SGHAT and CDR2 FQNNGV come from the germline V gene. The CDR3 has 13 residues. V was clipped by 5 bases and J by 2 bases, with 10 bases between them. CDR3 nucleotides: TGTGCCAGCAGCCCAGGACGGACCTACGAGCAGTACTTC. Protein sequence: CASSPGRTYEQYF.

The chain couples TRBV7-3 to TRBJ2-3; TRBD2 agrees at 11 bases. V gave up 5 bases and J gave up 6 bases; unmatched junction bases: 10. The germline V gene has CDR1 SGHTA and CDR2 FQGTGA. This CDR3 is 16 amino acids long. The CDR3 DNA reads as TGTGCCAGCAGCCCACCGGGACTAGCGGTGGACGATACGCAGTATTTT. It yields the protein CASSPPGLAVDDTQYF. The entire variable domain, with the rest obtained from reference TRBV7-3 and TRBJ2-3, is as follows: GAGVSQTPSNKVTEKGKYVELRCDPISGHTALYWYRQSLGQGPEFLIYFQGTGAADDSGLPNDRFFAVRPEGSVSTLKIQRTERGDSAVYLCASSPPGLAVDDTQYFGPGTRLTVL.

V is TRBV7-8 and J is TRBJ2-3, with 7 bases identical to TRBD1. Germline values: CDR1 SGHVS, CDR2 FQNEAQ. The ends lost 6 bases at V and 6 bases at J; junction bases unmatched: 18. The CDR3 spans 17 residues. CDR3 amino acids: CASRPTGVGVRSDTQYF. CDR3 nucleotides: TGTGCCAGCAGACCTACAGGGGTGGGGGTGAGGAGTGATACGCAGTATTTT.

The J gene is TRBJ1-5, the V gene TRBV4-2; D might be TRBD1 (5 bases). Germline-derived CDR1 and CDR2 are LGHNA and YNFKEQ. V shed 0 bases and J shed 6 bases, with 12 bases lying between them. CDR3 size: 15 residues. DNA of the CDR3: TGTGCCAGCAGCCAAGAATGGGGGTGGGGTCAGCCCCAGCATTTT. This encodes CASSQEWGWGQPQHF.

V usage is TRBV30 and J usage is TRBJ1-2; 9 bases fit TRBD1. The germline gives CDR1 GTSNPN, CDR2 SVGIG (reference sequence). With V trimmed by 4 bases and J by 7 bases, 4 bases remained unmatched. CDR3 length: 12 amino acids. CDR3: CAWTGQGSGYTF. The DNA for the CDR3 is TGTGCCTGGACGGGACAGGGCTCTGGCTACACCTTC.

CDR3 in DNA: TGCGCCAGCAGCTTGACCCAGCGACAACCCGGGGAGCTGTTTTTT. Its translation: CASSLTQRQPGELFF. The rearrangement uses TRBV5-1 and TRBJ2-2; D unresolved. The CDR3 consists of 15 residues. Germline values: CDR1 SGHRS, CDR2 YFSETQ. Trimming removed 1 base from V and 6 bases from J, with 13 bases in between.

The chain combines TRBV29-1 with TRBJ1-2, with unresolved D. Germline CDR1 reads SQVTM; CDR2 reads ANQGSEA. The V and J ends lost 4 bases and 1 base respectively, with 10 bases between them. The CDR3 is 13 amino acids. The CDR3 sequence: CSVALEFNYGYTF. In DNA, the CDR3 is TGCAGCGTTGCTTTGGAATTTAACTATGGCTACACCTTC. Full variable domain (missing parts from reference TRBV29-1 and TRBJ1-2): SAVISQKPSRDICQRGTSLTIQCQVDSQVTMMFWYRQQPGQSLTLIATANQGSEATYESGFVIDKFPISRPNLTFSTLTVSNMSPEDSSIYLCSVALEFNYGYTFGSGTRLTVV.

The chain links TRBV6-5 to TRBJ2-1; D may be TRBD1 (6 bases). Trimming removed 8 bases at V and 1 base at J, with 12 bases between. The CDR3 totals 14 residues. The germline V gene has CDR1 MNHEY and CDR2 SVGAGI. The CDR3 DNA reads TGTGCCAGCCCCCAAGACAGGTCCTACAATGAGCAGTTCTTC. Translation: CASPQDRSYNEQFF.

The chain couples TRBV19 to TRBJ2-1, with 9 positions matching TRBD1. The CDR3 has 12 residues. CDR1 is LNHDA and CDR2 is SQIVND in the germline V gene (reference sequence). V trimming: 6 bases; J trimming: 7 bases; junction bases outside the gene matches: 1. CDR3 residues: CASRTGGNEQFF. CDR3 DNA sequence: TGTGCCAGTAGGACAGGGGGGAATGAGCAGTTCTTC. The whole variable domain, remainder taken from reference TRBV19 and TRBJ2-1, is DGGITQSPKYLFRKEGQNVTLSCEQNLNHDAMYWYRQDPGQGLRLIYYSQIVNDFQKGDIAEGYSVSREKKESFPLTVTSAQKNPTAFYLCASRTGGNEQFFGPGTRLTVL.

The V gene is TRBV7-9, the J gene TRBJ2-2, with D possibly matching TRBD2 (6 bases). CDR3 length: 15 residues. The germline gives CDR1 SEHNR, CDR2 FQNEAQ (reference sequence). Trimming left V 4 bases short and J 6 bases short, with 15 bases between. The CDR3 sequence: CASSSLGGSAGELFF. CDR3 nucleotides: TGTGCCAGCAGCTCCTTGGGGGGTTCGGCCGGGGAGCTGTTTTTT. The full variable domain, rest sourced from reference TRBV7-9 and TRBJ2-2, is DTGVSQNPRHKITKRGQNVTFRCDPISEHNRLYWYRQTLGQGPEFLTYFQNEAQLEKSRLLSDRFSAERPKGSFSTLEIQRTEQGDSAMYLCASSSLGGSAGELFFGEGSRLTVL.

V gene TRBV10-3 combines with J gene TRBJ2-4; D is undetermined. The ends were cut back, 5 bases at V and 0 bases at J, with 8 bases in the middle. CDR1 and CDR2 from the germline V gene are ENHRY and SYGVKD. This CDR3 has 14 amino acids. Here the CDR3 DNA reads TGTGCCATCAGTCCTACGCTAGCCAAAAACATTCAGTACTTC. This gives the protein CAISPTLAKNIQYF.

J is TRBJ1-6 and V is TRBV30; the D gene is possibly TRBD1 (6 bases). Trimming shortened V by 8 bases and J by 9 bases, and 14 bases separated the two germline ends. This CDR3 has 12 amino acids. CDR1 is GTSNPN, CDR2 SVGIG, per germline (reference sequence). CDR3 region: CAGVGASSPLHF. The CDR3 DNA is TGTGCCGGGGTGGGGGCTAGTTCACCCCTCCACTTT.

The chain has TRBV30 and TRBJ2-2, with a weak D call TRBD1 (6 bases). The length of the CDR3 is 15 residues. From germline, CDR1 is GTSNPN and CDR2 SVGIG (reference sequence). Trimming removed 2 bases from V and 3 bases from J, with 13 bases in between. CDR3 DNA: TGTGCCTGGAGTTCCGGGACAATGTACACCGGGGAGCTGTTTTTT. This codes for CAWSSGTMYTGELFF.

This chain's CDR3 is CASSQSMGNQPQHF. The CDR3 bases are TGCGCCAGCAGCCAATCAATGGGCAATCAGCCCCAGCATTTT. The rearrangement uses TRBV4-1 and TRBJ1-5; D is uncertain. Trimming removed 2 bases at V and 2 bases at J, with 7 bases between. This CDR3 is 14 amino acids long. Germline lookup yields CDR1 MGHRA and CDR2 YSYEKL.

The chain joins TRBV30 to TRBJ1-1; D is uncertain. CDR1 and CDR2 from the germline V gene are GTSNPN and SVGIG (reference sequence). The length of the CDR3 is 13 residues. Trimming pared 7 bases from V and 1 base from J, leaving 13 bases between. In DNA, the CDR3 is TGTGCCTCCCTGTACAACGGGAACACTGAAGCTTTCTTT. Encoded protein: CASLYNGNTEAFF.

The CDR3 DNA reads as TGCGCCAGCAGCCCCGTTGGAGGCGGCGAGCAGTTCTTC. Translated: CASSPVGGGEQFF. The gene calls are TRBV5-1 and TRBJ2-1, with a tentative D call TRBD2 (5 bases). The V end lost 4 bases, the J end lost 10 bases, and 15 bases lay between the germline ends. The CDR3 extends over 13 amino acids. Germline V lookup: CDR1 SGHRS, CDR2 YFSETQ.

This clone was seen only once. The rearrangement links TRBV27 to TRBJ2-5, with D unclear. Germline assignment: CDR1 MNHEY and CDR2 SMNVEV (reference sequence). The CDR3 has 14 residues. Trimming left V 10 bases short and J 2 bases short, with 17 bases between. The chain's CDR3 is CATRSIALQETQYF. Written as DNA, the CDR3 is TGTGCCACCCGGAGTATCGCCCTTCAAGAGACCCAGTACTTC.

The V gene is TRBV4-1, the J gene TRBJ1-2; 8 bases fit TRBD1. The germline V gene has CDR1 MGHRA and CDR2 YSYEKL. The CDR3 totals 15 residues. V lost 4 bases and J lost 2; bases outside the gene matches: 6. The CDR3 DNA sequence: TGCGCCAGCAGCCGGGATACAGGGGGGAACTATGGCTACACCTTC. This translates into CASSRDTGGNYGYTF.